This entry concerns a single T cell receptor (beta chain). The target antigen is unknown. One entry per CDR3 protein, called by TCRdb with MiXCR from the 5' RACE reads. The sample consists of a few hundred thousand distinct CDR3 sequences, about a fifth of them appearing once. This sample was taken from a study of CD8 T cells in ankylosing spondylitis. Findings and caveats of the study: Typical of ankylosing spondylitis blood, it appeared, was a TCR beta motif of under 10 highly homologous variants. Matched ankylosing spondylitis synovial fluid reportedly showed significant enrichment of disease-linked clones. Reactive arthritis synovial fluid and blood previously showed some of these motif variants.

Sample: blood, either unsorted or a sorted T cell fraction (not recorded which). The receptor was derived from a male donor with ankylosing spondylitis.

DNA for the CDR3: TGCAGTGCTAGAGGGCAGACTAGCGGCCACAATGAGCAGTTCTTC. This gives the protein CSARGQTSGHNEQFF. This chain links TRBV20-1 with TRBJ2-1; 9 bases line up with TRBD2. The trim removed 1 base at V and 5 bases at J, leaving 6 bases unmatched. Germline CDR1 and CDR2: DFQATT and SNEGSKA (reference sequence). CDR3 length: 15 residues.